This T cell receptor beta chain was recorded in a study of preoperative IRX-2 immunotherapy in early breast cancer. Described treatment: preoperative locoregional IRX-2 cytokine immunotherapy. Patients received preoperative, locoregional IRX-2 cytokine immunotherapy in a phase Ib study. The protocol was immunoSEQ multiplex PCR, while the TCRdb copy is restricted to in-frame clones and leaves out a portion. Altogether roughly 25,000 clones are present, 85% to 90% being singletons, with the ten largest covering about 8.4%. V was clipped by 5 bases and J by 2 bases, with 11 bases between them. The germline V gene has CDR1 MGHRA and CDR2 YSYEKL. This CDR3 is built from 14 residues.

The V gene is TRBV4-1, the J gene TRBJ2-3; perhaps TRBD2 as D (5 bases). This receptor was identified in a human donor with breast cancer. The source material was tumor tissue, sampled after IRX-2 immunotherapy. The CDR3: CASSEGLATDTQYF. As DNA, the CDR3 is TGCGCCAGCAGCGAAGGACTCGCCACAGATACGCAGTATTTT.